Listed below are T cell receptor beta chains from one sample, sequenced in a study of cytomegalovirus exposure and HLA in healthy donors. The assay was immunoSEQ multiplex PCR, and TCRdb's table has in-frame clones only and misses some. The sample includes around 150,000 clones, about 85% of them seen just once. The material sequenced was PBMCs. Every receptor here comes from a man younger than 35 in good health and CMV-seropositive. CDR3s leave out the opening cysteine and the closing phenylalanine or tryptophan. Each record gives: V gene, J gene, CDR3 length, CDR3 protein.

>TRBV4-1|TRBJ2-3|16
ASSQEGPGLGRSDTQY
>TRBV10-3|TRBJ1-1|13
AISESEQGVGEAF
>TRBV4-2|TRBJ1-2|16
ASSQDSPRQGANYGYT
>TRBV27|TRBJ2-1|13
ASSPYRGNYYEQF
>TRBV5-6|TRBJ2-2|15
ASSLDGTGLIPGELF
>TRBV7-3|TRBJ2-1|14
ASSPLEGGAAGEQF
>TRBV19|TRBJ1-6|10
ASSEQDSPLH
>TRBV19|TRBJ1-4|17
ASSAWTGGLLPTNEKLF
>TRBV2|TRBJ1-1|13
AGSVNQGANTEAF
>TRBV9|TRBJ1-2|11
ASSAQGLGGYT
>TRBV5-1|TRBJ2-4|13
ASSLGDTAKNIQY
>TRBV5-6|TRBJ2-5|12
ASSPPGGWETQY
>TRBV6-5|TRBJ1-1|12
ASSPLDRSTEAF
>TRBV6-1|TRBJ2-3|12
ASTMTGGTDTQY
>TRBV5-6|TRBJ1-3|16
ASSWGIQGALTGNTIY
>TRBV2|TRBJ2-1|13
ASSERGASYNEQF
>TRBV6-1|TRBJ1-1|13
ASSVSPSVNTEAF
>TRBV27|TRBJ1-4|14
ASSPGTGSPREKLF
>TRBV27|TRBJ2-1|11
ASSFGTMNEQF
>TRBV5-1|TRBJ2-1|12
ASSLTAGAGEQF
>TRBV5-1|TRBJ2-7|14
ASSLDAGMGSYEQY
>TRBV7-2|TRBJ1-1|12
ASRDGGATTEAF
>TRBV19|TRBJ1-2|12
ASTLGTANYGYT
>TRBV18|TRBJ2-5|11
ASSPSSQETQY
>TRBV28|TRBJ2-7|13
ASSSTPGQGREQY
>TRBV2|TRBJ2-7|9
AGRASYEQY
>TRBV9|TRBJ2-5|12
ASSVGASGETQY
>TRBV28|TRBJ2-5|14
ANRQDRESLQETQY
>TRBV4-3|TRBJ1-1|11
ASSPGGIAEAF
>TRBV10-3|TRBJ1-3|11
AISAGGGNTIY